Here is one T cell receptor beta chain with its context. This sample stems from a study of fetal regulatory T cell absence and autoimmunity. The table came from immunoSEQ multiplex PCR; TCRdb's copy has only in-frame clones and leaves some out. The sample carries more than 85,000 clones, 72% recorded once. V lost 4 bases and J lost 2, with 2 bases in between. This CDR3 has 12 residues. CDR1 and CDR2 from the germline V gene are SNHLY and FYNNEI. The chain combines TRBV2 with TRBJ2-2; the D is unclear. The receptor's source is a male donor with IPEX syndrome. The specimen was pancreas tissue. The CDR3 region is CASSVNTGELFF. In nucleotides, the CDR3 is TGTGCCAGCAGTGTAAACACCGGGGAGCTGTTTTTT. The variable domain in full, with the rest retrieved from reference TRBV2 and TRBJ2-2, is EPEVTQTPSHQVTQMGQEVILRCVPISNHLYFYWYRQILGQKVEFLVSFYNNEISEKSEIFDDQFSVERPDGSNFTLKIRSTKLEDSAMYFCASSVNTGELFFGEGSRLTVL.